What follows are 27 T cell receptor beta chains derived from one specimen sequenced in a study of CD8 T cells in Susac syndrome. Random hexamers served to reverse transcribe about 0.5 to 1 ug RNA. TCRdb used MiXCR to reprocess the immunoSEQ multiplex PCR reads, holding one entry per CDR3 protein. The sample yields 300,000 to 350,000 distinct CDR3 sequences, about 92% seen once. Input material: CD4+ T cells from PBMCs. The receptors originated from a human donor with multiple sclerosis.

This sequence joins TRBV5-4 and TRBJ1-2; no definite D call. V lost 2 bases and J 4 bases, leaving 9 bases between the germline ends. CDR3 length: 13 residues. Per germline, CDR1 SGHNT and CDR2 YYREEE (reference sequence). CDR3 coding DNA: TGTGCCAGCAGCTTTTCGGCTGGCTATGGCTACACCTTC. This sequence encodes CASSFSAGYGYTF.

This clonotype was counted once. This sequence joins TRBV20-1 and TRBJ2-7, with D hard to call. The CDR3 length is 11 residues. Trimming shortened V by 0 bases and J by 9 bases, and 9 bases separated the two germline ends. CDR1 is DFQATT, CDR2 SNEGSKA, per germline (reference sequence). The CDR3 sequence: CSARDQARQYF. In DNA, the CDR3 is TGCAGTGCTAGAGATCAGGCGAGGCAGTACTTC.

In its sample, this clonotype was seen once. The gene calls are TRBV20-1 and TRBJ2-5, with a tentative D call TRBD2 (6 bases). This CDR3 has 17 amino acids. Trimming took 0 bases from V and 5 from J, leaving 22 bases between them. Looked up from germline, CDR1 is DFQATT and CDR2 is SNEGSKA (reference sequence). CDR3: CSARDPPGGGFEETQYF. For the CDR3, the DNA is TGCAGTGCTAGAGATCCCCCTGGCGGAGGGTTCGAGGAGACCCAGTACTTC.

The chain couples TRBV4-3 to TRBJ2-4; 14 bases fit TRBD2. V lost 6 bases to trimming and J lost 3 bases; unmatched junction nucleotides: 7. Germline V gene lookup returns CDR1 LGHNA and CDR2 YSLEER. This CDR3 is 17 amino acids long. CDR3 in amino acids: CASSHDGLAGGKNIQYF. As DNA, the CDR3 is TGCGCCAGCAGTCATGACGGACTAGCGGGAGGCAAAAACATTCAGTACTTC.

This clonotype was found a few times. The CDR3 DNA sequence: TGTGCCAGCAGCTTACACCCCACTACGGAGACCCAGTACTTC. Translating it yields CASSLHPTTETQYF. V gene TRBV7-2 combines with J gene TRBJ2-5; no definite D call. This CDR3 region has 14 residues. The germline V gene encodes CDR1 SGHTA and CDR2 FQGNSA. V was cut by 2 bases and J by 5 bases, with 12 bases left in between.

The chain combines TRBV21-1 with TRBJ2-3; the DNA was not compared with TRBD2, the D call given in the table. TRBV21-1 is an annotated pseudogene. The CDR3 spans 17 residues. DNA for the CDR3: TGTGCCAGCAGCAAAGCGCGAGGGGAGGGCCTTACAGATACGCAGTATTTT. Amino acid sequence: CASSKARGEGLTDTQYF.

This sequence joins TRBV20-1 and TRBJ2-1; 12 bases align to TRBD2. Germline CDR1 is DFQATT and CDR2 is SNEGSKA (reference sequence). J gave up 7 bases and V 6 bases, and 7 bases lay outside the gene matches. The CDR3 spans 14 residues. In DNA, the CDR3 is TGCAGTGCCCCGCACACTAGCGGGGGGAATGAGCAGTTCTTC. The encoded protein is CSAPHTSGGNEQFF.

This clonotype has only a few counts. The chain combines TRBV6-2 or TRBV6-3 with TRBJ1-1, with D possibly being TRBD1 (5 bases). The germline gives CDR1 MNHEY, CDR2 SVGEGT. The CDR3 runs to 14 residues. V dropped 6 bases and J dropped 5 bases, with 16 bases sitting between them. CDR3 nucleotide sequence: TGTGCCAGCAGGCTCGTTGGGGGTGGAACTGAAGCTTTCTTT. Translated, it gives CASRLVGGGTEAFF.

The V gene is TRBV29-1, the J gene TRBJ2-7; 8 nucleotides match TRBD2. The CDR3 covers 12 residues. Germline assignment: CDR1 SQVTM and CDR2 ANQGSEA. V lost 7 bases to trimming and J lost 3 bases; unmatched junction nucleotides: 5. This CDR3 is CSGGTSGYEQYF. CDR3 bases: TGCAGCGGGGGTACTAGCGGCTACGAGCAGTACTTC.

V gene TRBV20-1 combines with J gene TRBJ2-6; D unresolved. The CDR3 totals 12 residues. V was shortened by 5 bases and J by 2 bases, with 4 bases between the two germline ends. Germline CDR1 is DFQATT and CDR2 is SNEGSKA (reference sequence). For the CDR3, the DNA is TGCAGTGCTTATCCTGGGGCCAACGTCCTGACTTTC. This encodes CSAYPGANVLTF.

CDR3 loop: CASSQDRAGNTIYF. In DNA form, the CDR3 reads TGCGCCAGCAGCCAGGACAGGGCTGGAAACACCATATATTTT. The chain links TRBV4-3 to TRBJ1-3; TRBD1 matches 8 bases. From germline, CDR1 is LGHNA and CDR2 YSLEER. The CDR3 has 14 residues. V was pared by 3 bases and J by 2 bases, with 0 bases of the junction left unmatched.

The chain recombines TRBV27 with TRBJ2-5; D is possibly TRBD2 (6 bases). V was cut by 6 bases and J by 1 base, with 21 bases left in between. The CDR3 is 17 amino acids. Germline-derived CDR1 and CDR2 are MNHEY and SMNVEV (reference sequence). In nucleotides, the CDR3 is TGTGCCAGCAGCAGCTACTGGATGGGGAGGCTCCAAGAGACCCAGTACTTC. This gives the protein CASSSYWMGRLQETQYF.

V is TRBV18 and J is TRBJ1-5, with a possible D match to TRBD1 (5 bases). The V and J ends lost 2 bases and 0 bases respectively, with 17 bases between them. The CDR3 extends over 18 amino acids. CDR1 is KGHSH and CDR2 is LQKENI in the germline V gene. The CDR3 reads CASSPGPYRGSSNQPQHF. The CDR3 DNA is TGTGCCAGCTCACCAGGTCCATACCGGGGCTCTAGCAATCAGCCCCAGCATTTT.

The chain uses TRBV11-2 and TRBJ2-7; 9 nucleotides match TRBD2. Germline values: CDR1 SGHAT, CDR2 FQNNGV. CDR3 length equals 19 residues. The V and J ends lost 1 base and 1 base, in that order; junction bases with no gene match: 14. The CDR3 here is CASSLGRYSQSGGSYEQYF. CDR3 DNA: TGTGCCAGCAGCTTAGGAAGGTATTCGCAGAGCGGGGGGTCCTACGAGCAGTACTTC.

CDR3 in DNA: TGTGCCAGCAGCCAAGGTCCCACTAGAAGAACCGGGGAGCTGTTTTTT. This gives the protein CASSQGPTRRTGELFF. The rearrangement uses TRBV3-1 and TRBJ2-2; D might be TRBD2 (5 bases). With 1 base removed from V and 5 bases from J, the gap between germline ends came to 14 bases. From germline, CDR1 is LGHDT and CDR2 YNNKEL (reference sequence). The CDR3 is 16 residues long.

V is TRBV19 and J is TRBJ1-5; tentatively, D is TRBD1 (6 bases). With 1 base removed from V and 6 bases from J, the gap between germline ends came to 13 bases. CDR3 length equals 15 residues. CDR1 is LNHDA and CDR2 is SQIVND in the germline V gene (reference sequence). CDR3 nucleotides: TGTGCCAGTAGTATAGTGGGGGGGCTGGGTCAGCCCCAGCATTTT. Translating gives CASSIVGGLGQPQHF.

The V call is TRBV30, the J call TRBJ2-1; D is uncertain. The V and J ends lost 5 bases and 3 bases respectively, with 14 bases between them. Germline V CDR1 and CDR2: GTSNPN, SVGIG (reference sequence). This CDR3 is 14 amino acids long. This CDR3 reads CAWERVEVYNEQFF. CDR3 sequence (DNA): TGTGCCTGGGAGAGAGTCGAGGTCTACAATGAGCAGTTCTTC.

The J gene is TRBJ1-6, the V gene TRBV5-6; perhaps TRBD1 as D (6 bases). The CDR3 is 15 residues long. CDR1 and CDR2 from the germline V gene are SGHDT and YYEEEE. V was shortened by 9 bases and J by 7 bases, with 20 bases between the two germline ends. CDR3 in amino acids: CATRLGGAENSPLHF. The CDR3 DNA sequence: TGTGCCACGCGCCTCGGGGGCGCAGAAAATTCACCCCTCCACTTT.

The chain links TRBV4-3 to TRBJ2-3; D unclear. The CDR3 has 14 residues. Trimming left V 0 bases short and J 7 bases short, with 11 bases between. Germline CDR1 is LGHNA and CDR2 is YSLEER. CDR3 DNA sequence: TGCGCCAGCAGCCAAGAGGGCGCCGCAAATACGCAGTATTTT. This translates into CASSQEGAANTQYF.

This clonotype has only one observation. The genes are TRBV4-2 and TRBJ1-3, with D possibly matching TRBD1 (6 bases). The germline V gene has CDR1 LGHNA and CDR2 YNFKEQ. This CDR3 is built from 15 residues. V lost 4 bases and J lost 2, with 12 bases in between. CDR3 sequence reads: CASSLAQGAGNTIYF. CDR3 sequence (DNA): TGTGCCAGCAGCCTTGCACAGGGTGCTGGAAACACCATATATTTT.

The V and J genes are TRBV12-3 or TRBV12-4 and TRBJ1-2; TRBD1 aligns across 7 bases. The CDR3 is 13 residues long. Trimming cost V 6 bases and J 7 bases; bases outside gene matches: 8. Here the CDR3 reads CASRGDRERGYTF. In nucleotides, the CDR3 is TGTGCCAGCAGGGGCGACAGGGAGCGTGGCTACACCTTC.

The rearrangement joins TRBV12-3 or TRBV12-4 to TRBJ2-5; possibly TRBD1 for D (6 bases). CDR3 length: 13 amino acids. V was trimmed by 6 bases and J by 2 bases, leaving 10 bases between them. CDR3 in amino acids: CASRRDIQETQYF. DNA for the CDR3: TGTGCCAGCAGAAGGGACATACAAGAGACCCAGTACTTC.

The chain recombines TRBV7-2 with TRBJ2-3; D possibly corresponds to TRBD1 (6 bases). The V gene lost 5 bases and the J gene lost 2 bases, with 23 bases spanning the gap. There are 18 residues in the CDR3. Looked up from germline, CDR1 is SGHTA and CDR2 is FQGNSA. CDR3 DNA sequence: TGTGCCAGCAGCCGCCAATCTACAGGGATTACCCTCACAGATACGCAGTATTTT. It codes for CASSRQSTGITLTDTQYF.

V is TRBV2 and J is TRBJ1-2; D not certain. V gave up 7 bases and J gave up 8 bases, with 17 bases separating them. Per germline, CDR1 SNHLY and CDR2 FYNNEI. The CDR3 loop spans 13 amino acids. The CDR3 sequence: CASMWQPSGGYTF. The DNA of the CDR3 is TGTGCCAGCATGTGGCAGCCGTCCGGGGGCTACACCTTC. Filled out from reference TRBV2 and TRBJ1-2, the complete variable domain reads EPEVTQTPSHQVTQMGQEVILRCVPISNHLYFYWYRQILGQKVEFLVSFYNNEISEKSEIFDDQFSVERPDGSNFTLKIRSTKLEDSAMYFCASMWQPSGGYTFGSGTRLTVV.

The rearrangement links TRBV29-1 to TRBJ2-3; D may be TRBD1 (5 bases). Germline loops: CDR1 SQVTM, CDR2 ANQGSEA. The V gene lost 3 bases and the J gene lost 1 base, with 11 bases spanning the gap. The CDR3 is 14 residues long. Here the CDR3 reads CSVESVRGTDTQYF. In DNA, the CDR3 is TGCAGCGTTGAGTCGGTCAGGGGCACAGATACGCAGTATTTT.

This chain uses TRBV30 with TRBJ2-4, with unresolved D. V lost 2 bases to trimming and J lost 2 bases, with 7 bases between them. This CDR3 is 13 amino acids long. Germline CDR1 reads GTSNPN; CDR2 reads SVGIG (reference sequence). The CDR3 nucleotides are TGTGCCTGGAGTTTTAGCTCCAAAAACATTCAGTACTTC. Its protein is CAWSFSSKNIQYF.

The rearrangement joins TRBV6-1 to TRBJ2-1; TRBD2 matches 15 bases. This CDR3 is 16 amino acids long. Germline values: CDR1 MNHNS, CDR2 SASEGT. The V gene end was trimmed by 6 bases and the J gene end by 7 bases; junction bases not matched to a gene: 7. The CDR3 reads CASRPGGLAGGNEQFF. CDR3 nucleotides: TGTGCCAGCAGGCCGGGGGGACTAGCGGGGGGAAATGAGCAGTTCTTC.